This T cell receptor beta chain was captured in a study of T cell responses to AZD1222 COVID-19 vaccine (dated by TCRdb to the early 2020s). Turning to the overall study: AZD1222 recipients whose second dose came at about 4 weeks and those whose second dose came at about 12 weeks were combined into one group, since spike-specific TCR depth and breadth did not differ between the two schedules. TCR sequencing was performed for 230 to 250 trial participants, of whom around 200 were given two doses of AZD1222 and approximately 26 were given two doses of MenACWY control vaccine. Trial participants were enrolled by age into 18-55, 56-69 and 70-plus year subgroups, with about 150, 28 and 57 TCR-sequenced participants respectively.

The CDR3 regions of human TCRbeta chains were analyzed by immunosequencing. The paper's processing steps were these. TCRs in the repertoires were compared against a reference library of SARS-CoV-2-specific TCRs that had been generated with the MIRA antigen-specificity platform. Breadth was defined as the fraction of unique TCRs that were SARS-CoV-2-associated. Depth was defined as the fraction of total T cells that were SARS-CoV-2-associated. Using the MIRA data, every spike-specific TCR was mapped to the spike region that the TCR reacted to and assigned to either a CD4 or a CD8 class. Log10-transformed breadth and depth values were compared by one-way ANOVA with Sidak's multiple comparisons tests. As stored in TCRdb, this immuneACCESS dataset retains in-frame rearrangements with V and J assigned. A fraction of the clones does not appear; measured against another copy, unresolved V genes explain less than half of the discrepancy, and the remainder lacks a known reason. Clone size and V and J calls were adopted from that table, with D and trimming inferred from the DNA. The sample has 130,000 to 150,000 clones on record, more than 75% of them singletons. The ten largest make up 5% of the sample.

About this clone: There is no known antigen for this receptor. No qualities accompany the bases; no much larger clone lies one base away.

The junction carries 15 bases between V and J, which are trimmed by 7 bases and 0 bases respectively. Based on the germline V gene, the CDR1 and CDR2 sequences are SQVTM and ANQGSEA. Inclusive of the bounding cysteine and phenylalanine, the CDR3 is 14 residues long. The read is trimmed to its CDR3 DNA, 42 bases read in frame from base 1. Points the paper makes about the study in general: Epitopes outside the regions mutated in the B.1.351 and B.1.1.7 variants were reportedly recognized by nearly half of the unique spike-specific TCRs. Participants were mostly white British, with more females than males. The authors suggested clonal diversity may have been underestimated. Conclusions about previously exposed vaccinees are limited, since just five or six AZD1222 recipients were seropositive for SARS-CoV-2 at baseline. Spike-specific TCR breadth and depth rose significantly after two AZD1222 doses compared with day 0 and with MenACWY recipients. Vaccine-associated CD4 TCRs spanned the whole spike protein, with dominant responses in regions 160-218 and 743-854. Because no samples from the day 14 peak response were available, repertoires could be characterized only after the peak T cell response. In the small 56-69-year group, the increase in depth fell short of significance, most likely because of low power.

The label giving this sample's time point can be read as: baseline before first vaccination. The vaccinee samples were drawn from two UK trials, COV001 and COV002, one of which was a single-blind randomized controlled phase 2/3 trial testing AZD1222 (ChAdOx1 nCoV-19) in healthy adults. For TCRbeta chain sequencing, PBMC samples from trial participants were taken at day 0 and at day 28 after the second dose. The rearranged chain carries TRBV29-1 and TRBJ1-1, with no D gene named confidently. Sample: peripheral blood, taken on day 0 of AZD1222 vaccination. The receptor was derived from an adult in good health. The DNA is as follows: TGCAGCGCCTCGGGGATCTCCATGAACACTGAAGCTTTCTTT. This translates into CSASGISMNTEAFF. Here the CDR3 is joined to the reference TRBV29-1 and TRBJ1-1 genes, and the full variable domain is: SAVISQKPSRDICQRGTSLTIQCQVDSQVTMMFWYRQQPGQSLTLIATANQGSEATYESGFVIDKFPISRPNLTFSTLTVSNMSPEDSSIYLCSASGISMNTEAFFGQGTRLTVV.